This entry describes one T cell receptor (beta chain). Its antigen is undetermined. This specimen belongs to a study of graft-versus-host responses after intestinal transplantation. The study's findings and limits: Peak GvH clone levels in circulation were associated with early post-transplant HvG declines. GvH clones turned up in recipient marrow; some had shown up first in ileum or blood.

V gave up 5 bases and J gave up 3 bases; unmatched junction bases: 9. This CDR3 spans 16 amino acids. CDR1 SGHDT and CDR2 YYEEEE come from the germline V gene. Clones were read by immunoSEQ multiplex PCR, and TCRdb kept only the in-frame ones, dropping some. Seen here are 130,000 to 150,000 clones, around 90% observed once, and the top ten hold about 0.18%. J is TRBJ2-7 and V is TRBV5-6, with 12 bases lining up with TRBD2. This clonotype was obtained from a human donor who received an intestinal transplant. The material was unstimulated CD4+ T cells sorted from spleen or lymph node cells, obtained before intestinal transplant. Here the CDR3 reads CASSYKLAGGSYEQYF. DNA of the CDR3: TGTGCCAGCAGTTATAAGCTAGCGGGAGGGAGCTACGAGCAGTACTTC. The variable domain in full, with the rest retrieved from reference TRBV5-6 and TRBJ2-7, is DAGVTQSPTHLIKTRGQQVTLRCSPKSGHDTVSWYQQALGQGPQFIFQYYEEEERQRGNFPDRFSGHQFPNYSSELNVNALLLGDSALYLCASSYKLAGGSYEQYFGPGTRLTVT.